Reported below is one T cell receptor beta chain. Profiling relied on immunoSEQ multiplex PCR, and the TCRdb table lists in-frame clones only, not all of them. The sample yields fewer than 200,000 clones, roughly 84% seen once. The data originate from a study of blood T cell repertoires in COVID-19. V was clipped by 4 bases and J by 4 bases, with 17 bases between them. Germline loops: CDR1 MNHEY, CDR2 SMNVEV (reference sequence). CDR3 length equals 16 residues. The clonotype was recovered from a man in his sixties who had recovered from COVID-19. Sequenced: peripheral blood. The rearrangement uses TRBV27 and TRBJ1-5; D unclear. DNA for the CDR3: TGTGCCAGCAGTTCCAGTACGGGTTCCCATAATCAGCCCCAGCATTTT. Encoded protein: CASSSSTGSHNQPQHF.